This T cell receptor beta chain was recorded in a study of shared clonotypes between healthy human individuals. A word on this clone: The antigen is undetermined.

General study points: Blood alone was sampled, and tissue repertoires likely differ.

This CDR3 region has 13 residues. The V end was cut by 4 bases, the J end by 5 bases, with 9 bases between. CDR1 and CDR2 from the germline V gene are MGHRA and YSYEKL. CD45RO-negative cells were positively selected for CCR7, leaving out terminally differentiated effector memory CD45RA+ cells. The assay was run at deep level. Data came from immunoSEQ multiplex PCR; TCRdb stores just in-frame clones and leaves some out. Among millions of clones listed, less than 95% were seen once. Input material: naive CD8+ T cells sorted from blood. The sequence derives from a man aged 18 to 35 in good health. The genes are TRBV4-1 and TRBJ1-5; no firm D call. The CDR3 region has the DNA TGCGCCAGCAGCCTCATGCTGGATCAGCCCCAGCATTTT. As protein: CASSLMLDQPQHF.